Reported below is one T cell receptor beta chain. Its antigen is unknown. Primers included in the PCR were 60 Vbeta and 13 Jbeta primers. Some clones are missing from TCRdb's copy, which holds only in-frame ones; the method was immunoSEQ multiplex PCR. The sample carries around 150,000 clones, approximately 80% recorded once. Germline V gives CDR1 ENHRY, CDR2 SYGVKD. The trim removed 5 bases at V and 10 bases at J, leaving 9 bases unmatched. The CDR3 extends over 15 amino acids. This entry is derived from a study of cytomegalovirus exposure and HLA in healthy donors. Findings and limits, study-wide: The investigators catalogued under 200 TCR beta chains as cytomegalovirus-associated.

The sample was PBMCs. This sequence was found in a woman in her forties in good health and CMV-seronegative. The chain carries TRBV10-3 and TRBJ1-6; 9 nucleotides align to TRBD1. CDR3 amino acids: CAISIKGQGDSPLHF. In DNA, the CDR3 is TGTGCCATCAGTATTAAGGGACAGGGTGACTCACCCCTCCACTTT.